A selection of T cell receptor beta chains follows, all from one sample in a study of lymphopenia after photon versus proton radiotherapy. The protocol was immunoSEQ multiplex PCR, while the TCRdb copy is restricted to in-frame clones and leaves out a portion. The data hold 60,000 to 75,000 clones, with approximately 83% observed a single time. Sequenced material: peripheral blood, taken from a patient treated with photon-based radiotherapy. The origin of the receptors is a man aged 40-55 years with gastric cancer. Both conserved end residues are part of each CDR3. Fields, in order: clone size, D gene, J gene, V gene, CDR3 protein, CDR3 DNA. The D gene is left open where the match is weak. Rows may omit the clone size; those that give it use once, few, many or a size class.

. | TRBD1 | TRBJ1-1 | TRBV27 | CASSQRQGKGLGNTEAFF | TGTGCCAGCAGTCAAAGACAGGGGAAAGGGTTGGGGAACACTGAAGCTTTCTTT
. | . | TRBJ2-3 | TRBV7-9 | CASSLPFGLVELTSDTQYF | TGTGCCAGCAGCTTACCCTTTGGTCTTGTCGAGTTGACGTCAGATACGCAGTATTTT
few | TRBD2 | TRBJ2-1 | TRBV5-4 | CASSLAHGGAYNEQFF | TGTGCCAGCAGCTTGGCCCATGGGGGGGCCTACAATGAGCAGTTCTTC
. | TRBD1 | TRBJ1-1 | TRBV7-3 | CASSPTGAKYTEAFF | TGTGCCAGCAGCCCTACAGGGGCCAAGTACACTGAAGCTTTCTTT
. | TRBD1 | TRBJ1-5 | TRBV18 | CASSPAGGDQPQHF | TGTGCCAGCTCACCAGCAGGGGGTGATCAGCCCCAGCATTTT
. | . | TRBJ1-2 | TRBV7-8 | CASSLAETLYGYTF | TGTGCCAGCAGCTTAGCGGAAACACTCTATGGCTACACCTTC
. | TRBD2 | TRBJ2-2 | TRBV6-6 | CASTGLAGNTGELFF | TGTGCCAGCACCGGACTAGCGGGGAACACCGGGGAGCTGTTTTTT
. | . | TRBJ1-1 | TRBV18 | CASSDGHLNTEAFF | TGTGCCAGCTCAGACGGACACCTGAACACTGAAGCTTTCTTT
. | . | TRBJ2-3 | TRBV11-2 | CASSSQGSLTDTQYF | TGTGCCAGCAGCTCCCAGGGGTCGTTGACAGATACGCAGTATTTT
. | . | TRBJ1-1 | TRBV5-4 | CASSQVGRYLNTEAFF | TGTGCCAGCAGCCAAGTCGGCCGATACTTGAACACTGAAGCTTTCTTT
. | TRBD2 | TRBJ2-1 | TRBV6-1 | CASSVRTSGGLNNEQFF | TGTGCCAGCAGTGTTAGGACTAGCGGGGGTCTTAACAATGAGCAGTTCTTC
once | . | TRBJ1-1 | TRBV7-9 | CASSPEGGTEAFF | TGTGCCAGCAGCCCCGAAGGGGGCACTGAAGCTTTCTTT
. | . | TRBJ2-3 | TRBV7-9 | CASSRTSGSDTQYF | TGTGCCAGCAGCAGGACGAGCGGGTCAGATACGCAGTATTTT
. | . | TRBJ2-5 | TRBV4-3 | CASSQGREYQETQYF | TGCGCCAGCAGCCAAGGTCGTGAGTACCAAGAGACCCAGTACTTC
. | TRBD1 | TRBJ2-7 | TRBV10-3 | CAISESGDRLRYEQYF | TGTGCCATCAGTGAGTCGGGGGACAGGCTCAGATACGAGCAGTACTTC
. | . | TRBJ1-1 | TRBV27 | CASRAGTMNTEAFF | TGTGCCAGCAGAGCCGGGACAATGAACACTGAAGCTTTCTTT
. | TRBD1 | TRBJ1-6 | TRBV7-9 | CASSSSGTGDSPLHF | TGTGCCAGCAGCTCCTCCGGGACAGGGGATTCACCCCTCCACTTT
. | . | TRBJ1-2 | TRBV10-1 | CASRLKDYGYTF | TGCGCCAGCCGATTAAAGGACTATGGCTACACCTTC
. | . | TRBJ1-5 | TRBV18 | CASSKGGGNQPQHF | TGTGCCAGCTCAAAGGGGGGGGGCAATCAGCCCCAGCATTTT
. | . | TRBJ1-1 | TRBV7-2 | CASSLVSGANTEAFF | TGTGCCAGCAGTTTAGTTTCGGGAGCGAACACTGAAGCTTTCTTT
. | . | TRBJ1-2 | TRBV7-2 | CASSGTVNYGYTF | TGTGCCAGCAGCGGGACCGTAAACTATGGCTACACCTTC
. | . | TRBJ2-2 | TRBV4-3 | CASSQRAGLANTGELFF | TGCGCCAGCAGCCAACGGGCGGGGTTGGCGAACACCGGGGAGCTGTTTTTT
. | . | TRBJ2-3 | TRBV5-1 | CASSLRGLYTDTQYF | TGCGCCAGCAGCTTGAGGGGCCTCTATACGGATACGCAGTATTTT
. | TRBD1 | TRBJ2-7 | TRBV10-3 | CAISAGTGGEGQYF | TGTGCCATCAGTGCGGGGACAGGGGGCGAAGGGCAGTACTTC
few | TRBD1 | TRBJ1-6 | TRBV10-1 | CASSYDRGGGPLHF | TGCGCCAGCAGTTATGACAGGGGAGGGGGACCCCTCCACTTT
. | . | TRBJ1-1 | TRBV19 | CASSIRLNTEAFF | TGTGCCAGTAGTATCAGATTGAACACTGAAGCTTTCTTT
. | . | TRBJ2-7 | TRBV18 | CASSPEQTWTYEQYF | TGTGCCAGCTCACCGGAACAGACTTGGACCTACGAGCAGTACTTC
. | TRBD1 | TRBJ1-2 | TRBV18 | CASSPGTGNRGYTF | TGTGCCAGCTCACCAGGGACAGGGAATCGTGGCTACACCTTC
. | TRBD1 | TRBJ1-1 | TRBV5-4 | CASSPRTGHDSGAFF | TGTGCCAGCAGCCCCAGGACAGGCCACGACTCAGGAGCTTTCTTT
. | TRBD1 | TRBJ1-3 | TRBV5-1 | CASSITTGRRNTIYF | TGCGCCAGCAGCATAACGACAGGGAGGCGAAACACCATATATTTT
. | TRBD1 | TRBJ2-7 | TRBV5-4 | CASSSGQGAYEQYF | TGTGCCAGCAGCTCGGGACAGGGTGCCTACGAGCAGTACTTC